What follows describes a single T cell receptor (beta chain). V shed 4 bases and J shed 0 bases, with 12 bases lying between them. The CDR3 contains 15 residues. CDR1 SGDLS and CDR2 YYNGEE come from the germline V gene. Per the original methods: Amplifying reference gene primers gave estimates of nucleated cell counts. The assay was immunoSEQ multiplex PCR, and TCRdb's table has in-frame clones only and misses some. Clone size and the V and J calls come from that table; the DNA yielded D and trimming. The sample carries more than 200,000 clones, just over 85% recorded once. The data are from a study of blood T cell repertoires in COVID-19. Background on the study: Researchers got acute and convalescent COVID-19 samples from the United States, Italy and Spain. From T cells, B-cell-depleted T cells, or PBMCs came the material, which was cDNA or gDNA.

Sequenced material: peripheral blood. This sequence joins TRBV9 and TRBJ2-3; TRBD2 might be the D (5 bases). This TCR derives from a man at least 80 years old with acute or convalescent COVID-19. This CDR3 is CASSPDWDSTDTQYF. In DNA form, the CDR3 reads TGTGCCAGCAGCCCGGACTGGGATAGCACAGATACGCAGTATTTT.